The source of this T cell receptor beta chain is a study of liver allograft versus peripheral blood T cells. About the study: Intrahepatic T cell receptor repertoires from transplanted livers were compared against repertoires in recipients' peripheral blood.

Trimming shortened V by 5 bases and J by 1 base, and 11 bases separated the two germline ends. Per the germline V gene, CDR1 is MNHEY and CDR2 is SVGEGT. The CDR3 sequence is 14 residues long. Using its own MiXCR run on the reads, TCRdb lists one record per CDR3 protein. The sample lists several thousand distinct CDR3 sequences, 13% to 15% seen once, with approximately 3% in the top ten. Within the sample, this clonotype is medium-sized. This TCR was recovered from a human patient who had a liver transplant. Part of the T cells may come from the graft donor. V and J are TRBV6-2 or TRBV6-3 and TRBJ2-5, with D tentatively TRBD1 or TRBD2 (5 bases each). CDR3 nucleotide sequence: TGTGCCAGCAGTCCGGGGACGGTCCAAGAGACCCAGTACTTC. This gives the protein CASSPGTVQETQYF.